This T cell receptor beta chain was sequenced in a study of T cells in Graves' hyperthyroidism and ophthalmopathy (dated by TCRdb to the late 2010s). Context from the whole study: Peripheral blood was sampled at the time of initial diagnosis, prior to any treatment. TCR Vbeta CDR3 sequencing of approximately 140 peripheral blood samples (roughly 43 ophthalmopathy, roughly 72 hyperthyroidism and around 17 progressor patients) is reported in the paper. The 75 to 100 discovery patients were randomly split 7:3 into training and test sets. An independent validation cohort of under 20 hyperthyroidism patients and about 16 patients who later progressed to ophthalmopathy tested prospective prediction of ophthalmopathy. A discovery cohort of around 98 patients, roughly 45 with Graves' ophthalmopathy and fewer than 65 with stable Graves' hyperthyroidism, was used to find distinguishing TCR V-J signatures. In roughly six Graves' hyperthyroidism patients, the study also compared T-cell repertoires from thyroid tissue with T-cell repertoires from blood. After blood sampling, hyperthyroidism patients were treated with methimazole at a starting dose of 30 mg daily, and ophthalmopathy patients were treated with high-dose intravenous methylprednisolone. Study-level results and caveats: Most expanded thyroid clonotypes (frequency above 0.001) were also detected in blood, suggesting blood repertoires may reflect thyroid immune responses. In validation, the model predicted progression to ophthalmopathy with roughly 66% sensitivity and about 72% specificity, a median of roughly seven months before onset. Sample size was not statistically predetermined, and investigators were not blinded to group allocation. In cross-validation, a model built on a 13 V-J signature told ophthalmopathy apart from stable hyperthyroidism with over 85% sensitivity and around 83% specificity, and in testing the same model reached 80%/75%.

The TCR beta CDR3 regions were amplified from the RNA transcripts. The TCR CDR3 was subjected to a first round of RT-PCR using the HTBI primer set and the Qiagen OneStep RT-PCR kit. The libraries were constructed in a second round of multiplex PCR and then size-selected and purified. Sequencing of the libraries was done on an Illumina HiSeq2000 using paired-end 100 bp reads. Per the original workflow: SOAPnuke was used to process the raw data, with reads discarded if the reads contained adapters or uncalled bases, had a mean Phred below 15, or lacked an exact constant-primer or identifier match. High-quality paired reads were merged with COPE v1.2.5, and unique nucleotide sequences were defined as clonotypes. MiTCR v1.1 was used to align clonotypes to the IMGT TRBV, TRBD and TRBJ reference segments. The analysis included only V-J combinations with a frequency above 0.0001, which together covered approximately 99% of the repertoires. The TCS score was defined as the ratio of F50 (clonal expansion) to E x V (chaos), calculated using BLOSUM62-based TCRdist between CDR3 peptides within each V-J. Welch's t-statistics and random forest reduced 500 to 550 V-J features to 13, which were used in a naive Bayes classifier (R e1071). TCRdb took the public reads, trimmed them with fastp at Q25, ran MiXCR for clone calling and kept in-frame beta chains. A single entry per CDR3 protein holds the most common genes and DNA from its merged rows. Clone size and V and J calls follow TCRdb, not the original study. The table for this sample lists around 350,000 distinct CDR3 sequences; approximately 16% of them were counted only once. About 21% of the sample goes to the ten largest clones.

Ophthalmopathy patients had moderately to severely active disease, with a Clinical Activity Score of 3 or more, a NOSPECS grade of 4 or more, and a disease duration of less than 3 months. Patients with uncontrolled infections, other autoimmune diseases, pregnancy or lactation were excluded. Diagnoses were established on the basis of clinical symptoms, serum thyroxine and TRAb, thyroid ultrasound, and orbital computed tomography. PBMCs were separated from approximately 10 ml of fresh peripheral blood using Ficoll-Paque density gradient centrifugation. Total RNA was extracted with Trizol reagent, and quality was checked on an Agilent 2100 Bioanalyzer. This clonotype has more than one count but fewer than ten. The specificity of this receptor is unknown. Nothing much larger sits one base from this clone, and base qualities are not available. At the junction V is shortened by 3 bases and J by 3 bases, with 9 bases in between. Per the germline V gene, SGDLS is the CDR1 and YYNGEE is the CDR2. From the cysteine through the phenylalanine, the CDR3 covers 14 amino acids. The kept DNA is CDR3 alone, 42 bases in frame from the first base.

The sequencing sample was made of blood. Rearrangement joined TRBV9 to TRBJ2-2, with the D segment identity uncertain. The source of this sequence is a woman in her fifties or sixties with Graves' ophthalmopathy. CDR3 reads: CASSGEMDTGELFF. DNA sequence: TGTGCCAGCAGCGGAGAAATGGACACCGGGGAGCTGTTTTTT.